Below, 3 T cell receptor beta chains from the same sample are listed, as sequenced in a study of blood T cell repertoires in COVID-19. Sequencing used immunoSEQ multiplex PCR; TCRdb keeps in-frame clones, though not all of them. The data contain under 200,000 clones, around 80% of them singletons. Material for sequencing was peripheral blood. The receptors originated from a man aged 25-45 years with active or convalescent COVID-19.

This clone occurred a few times. The V gene is TRBV2, the J gene TRBJ2-5; maybe TRBD2 (6 bases). The germline V gene has CDR1 SNHLY and CDR2 FYNNEI. The CDR3 has 11 amino acids. Trimming took 4 bases from V and 14 from J, leaving 14 bases between them. In DNA form, the CDR3 reads TGTGCCAGCAGTGTACGGGACTTGGCATACTTC. It specifies CASSVRDLAYF.

The chain uses TRBV9 and TRBJ2-3, with D unclear. CDR1 and CDR2 from the germline V gene are SGDLS and YYNGEE. The CDR3 covers 13 residues. With 2 bases removed from V and 4 bases from J, the gap between germline ends came to 8 bases. CDR3 coding DNA: TGTGCCAGCAGCGTTTTCCTCGCAGATACGCAGTATTTT. Its protein is CASSVFLADTQYF. Looking up the rest from reference TRBV9 and TRBJ2-3 gives the full variable domain: DSGVTQTPKHLITATGQRVTLRCSPRSGDLSVYWYQQSLDQGLQFLIQYYNGEERAKGNILERFSAQQFPDLHSELNLSSLELGDSALYFCASSVFLADTQYFGPGTRLTVL.

The chain has TRBV6-5 and TRBJ1-1; a possible D gene is TRBD1 (6 bases). With 5 bases removed from V and 4 bases from J, the gap between germline ends came to 8 bases. This CDR3 has 12 amino acids. The germline V gene encodes CDR1 MNHEY and CDR2 SVGAGI. CDR3 amino acids: CASSTGFTEAFF. The CDR3 nucleotides are TGTGCCAGCAGTACAGGGTTCACTGAAGCTTTCTTT.